The present TCR beta chain was sequenced within a study of response to subunit inactivated influenza vaccine. Study-wide points: Each seasonal influenza vaccination, the authors suggested, recruits few new T cells.

A remark on this clonotype: Its antigen remains unknown.

MiXCR was run by TCRdb on the RT-PCR reads, yielding one entry per CDR3 protein. Of fewer than 750,000 distinct CDR3 sequences listed, approximately 15% are singletons. Trimming took off 0 bases at V and 4 bases at J, with 14 bases between the two ends. Looked up from germline, CDR1 is SGDLS and CDR2 is YYNGEE. CDR3 length equals 16 residues. The chain has TRBV9 and TRBJ2-1, with D possibly matching TRBD1 (5 bases). The sequencing here drew on PBMCs from blood, taken 12 days after vaccination. The clonotype comes from a man in his fifties who received an inactivated influenza vaccine. The CDR3 here is CASSVGDRLLYNEQFF. As DNA, the CDR3 is TGTGCCAGCAGCGTAGGCGACAGACTCCTTTACAATGAGCAGTTCTTC.